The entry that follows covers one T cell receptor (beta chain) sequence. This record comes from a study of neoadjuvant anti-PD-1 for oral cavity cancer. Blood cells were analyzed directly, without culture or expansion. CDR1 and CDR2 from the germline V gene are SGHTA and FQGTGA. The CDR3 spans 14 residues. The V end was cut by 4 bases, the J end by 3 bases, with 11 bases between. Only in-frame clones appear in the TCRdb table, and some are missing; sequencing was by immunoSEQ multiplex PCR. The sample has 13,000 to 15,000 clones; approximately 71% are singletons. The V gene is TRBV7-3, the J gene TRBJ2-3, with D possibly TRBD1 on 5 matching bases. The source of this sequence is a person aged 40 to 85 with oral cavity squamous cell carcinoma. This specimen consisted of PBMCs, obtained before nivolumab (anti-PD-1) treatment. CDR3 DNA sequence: TGTGCCAGCAGCTCCTACGACAGTACAGATACGCAGTATTTT. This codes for CASSSYDSTDTQYF.